The entry below describes one TCR beta chain. Using immunoSEQ multiplex PCR, the repertoire was profiled, and TCRdb retains in-frame clones only, with some absent. Of hundreds of thousands of clones listed, roughly nine tenths were seen once; the top ten hold approximately 1.2%. This entry belongs to a study of blood T cell repertoires in COVID-19. On the study more broadly: COVID-19 samples from acute and convalescent phases originated in the United States, Italy and Spain.

Participants' reported clinical history set cohort assignment. Donors in Cohort 3 counted as recovered after two negative PCRs, clearance, or symptom resolution. This CDR3 comprises 13 residues. V dropped 5 bases and J dropped 9 bases, with 11 bases sitting between them. The germline CDR1 and CDR2 sequences are SEHNR and FQNEAQ (reference sequence). What was sequenced was PBMCs or T cells enriched from blood (not recorded which). The chain couples TRBV7-9 to TRBJ1-6; a weak D match, TRBD1 (6 bases). The receptor was isolated from a man aged 30 to 39 who had recovered from COVID-19. The CDR3 DNA reads TGTGCCAGCAGCCCCCGGGACACTTCACCCCTCCACTTT. Translating it yields CASSPRDTSPLHF. Filled out from reference TRBV7-9 and TRBJ1-6, the complete variable domain reads DTGVSQNPRHKITKRGQNVTFRCDPISEHNRLYWYRQTLGQGPEFLTYFQNEAQLEKSRLLSDRFSAERPKGSFSTLEIQRTEQGDSAMYLCASSPRDTSPLHFGNGTRLTVT.